This T cell receptor (beta chain) was recorded in a study of blood T cell repertoires in COVID-19. Across the whole study: The study drew acute and convalescent COVID-19 samples from the United States, Italy and Spain. The analysed material was cDNA or gDNA that came from T cells, B-cell-depleted T cells, or PBMCs.

Authors' data handling: Reference gene primer amplification gave estimated nucleated cell counts. TCRdb's copy holds only in-frame clones and misses some; the assay was immunoSEQ multiplex PCR. That table is the source of V, J and clone size, and D and trimming were worked out from the DNA. The sample records approximately 300,000 clones, around 90% being singletons. Germline CDR1 reads LNHDA; CDR2 reads SQIVND (reference sequence). This CDR3 has 13 amino acids. V lost 9 bases to trimming and J lost 2 bases; unmatched junction nucleotides: 6. This clonotype originated in a man aged 18 to 29 with active or convalescent COVID-19. The chain combines TRBV19 with TRBJ2-7, with TRBD1 matching over 8 bases. The sample was peripheral blood. CDR3 amino acids: CASGTGLPYEQYF. In DNA, the CDR3 is TGTGCCAGCGGGACAGGTCTACCCTACGAGCAGTACTTC.